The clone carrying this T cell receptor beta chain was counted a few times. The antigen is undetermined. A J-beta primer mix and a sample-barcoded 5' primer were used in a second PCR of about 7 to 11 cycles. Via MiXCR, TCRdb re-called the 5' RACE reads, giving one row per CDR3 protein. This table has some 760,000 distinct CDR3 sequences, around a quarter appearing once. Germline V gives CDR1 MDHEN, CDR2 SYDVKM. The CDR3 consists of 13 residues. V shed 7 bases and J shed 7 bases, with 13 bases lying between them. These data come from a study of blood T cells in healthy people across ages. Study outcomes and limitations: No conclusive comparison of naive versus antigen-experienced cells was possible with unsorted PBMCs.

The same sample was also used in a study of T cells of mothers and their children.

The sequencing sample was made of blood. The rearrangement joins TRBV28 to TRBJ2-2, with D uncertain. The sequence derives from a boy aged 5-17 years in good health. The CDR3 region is CASTLGKGGELFF. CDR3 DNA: TGTGCCAGCACCCTGGGGAAGGGCGGGGAGCTGTTTTTT.